This is a list of T cell receptor beta chains from one sample in a study of Graves' ophthalmopathy and Graves' hyperthyroidism. TCRdb passed the multiplex PCR reads through MiXCR, listing each CDR3 protein once. The sample shows 500,000 to 800,000 distinct CDR3 sequences, over 40% of them seen only once. The sample taken for sequencing was peripheral blood. These TCRs come from an adult man with Graves' ophthalmopathy. CDR3s leave out the opening cysteine and the closing phenylalanine or tryptophan. Fields, in order: V gene, J gene, CDR3 protein.

v_call: TRBV19
j_call: TRBJ1-6
cdr3_aa: ASSPRTGGESPLH

v_call: TRBV7-2
j_call: TRBJ1-5
cdr3_aa: ASSESQGSGETQH

v_call: TRBV19
j_call: TRBJ1-1
cdr3_aa: ASSIVVSINTEAF

v_call: TRBV9
j_call: TRBJ2-5
cdr3_aa: ASSVAGQGSETQY

v_call: TRBV9
j_call: TRBJ2-7
cdr3_aa: ASSVDGTGWYEQY

v_call: TRBV19
j_call: TRBJ2-2
cdr3_aa: ASTTGGSTGELF

v_call: TRBV9
j_call: TRBJ1-1
cdr3_aa: ASEGNDTEAF

v_call: TRBV20-1
j_call: TRBJ1-6
cdr3_aa: SAKPENSPLH

v_call: TRBV7-9
j_call: TRBJ1-5
cdr3_aa: ASSQGASNQPQH

v_call: TRBV19
j_call: TRBJ2-2
cdr3_aa: ASSIGLSYTGELF

v_call: TRBV4-2
j_call: TRBJ2-5
cdr3_aa: ASSQAQSGVAGVAQY

v_call: TRBV9
j_call: TRBJ1-4
cdr3_aa: ASSVDGLGFEEKLF

v_call: TRBV29-1
j_call: TRBJ1-1
cdr3_aa: SVPSGGRNTEAF

v_call: TRBV10-3
j_call: TRBJ2-7
cdr3_aa: AISATGGNSYEQY

v_call: TRBV29-1
j_call: TRBJ1-2
cdr3_aa: SPGGYGYT

v_call: TRBV20-1
j_call: TRBJ1-1
cdr3_aa: SARDLTGRTEAF

v_call: TRBV2
j_call: TRBJ1-6
cdr3_aa: ASSTQGTTGEGQGTSPLH

v_call: TRBV25-1
j_call: TRBJ2-3
cdr3_aa: ASERQGSQY

v_call: TRBV15
j_call: TRBJ2-7
cdr3_aa: ATRTGVSYEQY

v_call: TRBV19
j_call: TRBJ2-5
cdr3_aa: ASSRGGGPRDQPQY

v_call: TRBV10-3
j_call: TRBJ1-5
cdr3_aa: AGSEGQDSQPQH

v_call: TRBV7-8
j_call: TRBJ1-5
cdr3_aa: ASSQGHGTGNQPQH

v_call: TRBV29-1
j_call: TRBJ2-7
cdr3_aa: SVESGGQGDEQY

v_call: TRBV7-2
j_call: TRBJ1-2
cdr3_aa: ASKGQVNYGYT

v_call: TRBV20-1
j_call: TRBJ2-5
cdr3_aa: STLPSGGAKETQY

v_call: TRBV29-1
j_call: TRBJ2-5
cdr3_aa: SSAGGEETQY

v_call: TRBV3-1
j_call: TRBJ2-7
cdr3_aa: ASSQDSDNYEQY

v_call: TRBV20-1
j_call: TRBJ2-7
cdr3_aa: SAKGGAYYEQY

v_call: TRBV25-1
j_call: TRBJ1-5
cdr3_aa: ASSAGTQSPQH

v_call: TRBV4-3
j_call: TRBJ1-5
cdr3_aa: ASSQDRGQPQH

v_call: TRBV15
j_call: TRBJ2-5
cdr3_aa: ATSRPQGRQETQY

v_call: TRBV6-4
j_call: TRBJ2-2
cdr3_aa: ASSDAVNTGELF

v_call: TRBV10-3
j_call: TRBJ2-7
cdr3_aa: AISEGQHYEQY

v_call: TRBV7-9
j_call: TRBJ2-7
cdr3_aa: ASGSGLAGEYEQY

v_call: TRBV2
j_call: TRBJ1-1
cdr3_aa: ASSESRDTEAF

v_call: TRBV7-2
j_call: TRBJ1-2
cdr3_aa: ASSFAGGEGYT

v_call: TRBV29-1
j_call: TRBJ2-5
cdr3_aa: SVPRGVLWQETQY

v_call: TRBV12-3/TRBV12-4
j_call: TRBJ1-4
cdr3_aa: ASRGTDRGDEKLF

v_call: TRBV4-1
j_call: TRBJ2-7
cdr3_aa: ASSQAIREGDEQY

v_call: TRBV29-1
j_call: TRBJ2-3
cdr3_aa: SAVGHITDTQY

v_call: TRBV19
j_call: TRBJ1-1
cdr3_aa: ASSTGRMNTEAF

v_call: TRBV9
j_call: TRBJ2-2
cdr3_aa: ASSVSVGSTGELF

v_call: TRBV6-5
j_call: TRBJ1-1
cdr3_aa: ASSYQGPNTEAF

v_call: TRBV10-3
j_call: TRBJ2-7
cdr3_aa: AIRDRDRGRNEQY

v_call: TRBV7-3
j_call: TRBJ1-1
cdr3_aa: ASSLTGRNTEAF

v_call: TRBV6-6
j_call: TRBJ1-1
cdr3_aa: ASSYSPGQLNTEAF

v_call: TRBV10-2
j_call: TRBJ2-7
cdr3_aa: ASSVYEQRYEQY

v_call: TRBV14
j_call: TRBJ1-6
cdr3_aa: ASSQDKGAGFYNSPLH

v_call: TRBV7-8
j_call: TRBJ2-5
cdr3_aa: ASSSDFSAANQETQY

v_call: TRBV27
j_call: TRBJ2-5
cdr3_aa: ASSVLTGAMKTQY

v_call: TRBV15
j_call: -
cdr3_aa: ATSTLLAGGYNEQF

v_call: TRBV10-2
j_call: TRBJ2-2
cdr3_aa: ASTGQGATGELF

v_call: TRBV15
j_call: TRBJ2-2
cdr3_aa: ATSKEQGAWTGELF

v_call: TRBV2
j_call: TRBJ1-4
cdr3_aa: ASRDNNEKLF

v_call: TRBV15
j_call: TRBJ1-5
cdr3_aa: ATSRGQGMREPQH

v_call: TRBV2
j_call: TRBJ2-6
cdr3_aa: ASSAEGANVLT

v_call: TRBV15
j_call: TRBJ2-3
cdr3_aa: ATSRVAQGSDTQY

v_call: TRBV14
j_call: TRBJ1-4
cdr3_aa: ASSQRTGQRYKREKLF

v_call: TRBV5-1
j_call: TRBJ2-7
cdr3_aa: ASSLNYGTTSYEQY

v_call: TRBV9
j_call: TRBJ1-1
cdr3_aa: ASSVGTANGEAF